The present T cell receptor (beta chain) was sequenced within a study of CD8 T cells in Susac syndrome. With random hexamers, reverse transcription was performed on about 0.5 to 1 ug of RNA. TCRdb recomputed calls from the immunoSEQ multiplex PCR reads with MiXCR, one row per CDR3 protein. The top ten hold 0.065% to 0.08% of the sample, which has 250,000 or so distinct CDR3 sequences, 93% seen once. Looked up from germline, CDR1 is SQVTM and CDR2 is ANQGSEA. This CDR3 contains 11 residues. Trimming left V 4 bases short and J 5 bases short, with 8 bases between. This TCR was sampled from a human donor with multiple sclerosis. The chain employs TRBV29-1 and TRBJ2-5; no definite D call. Sequencing used CD4+ T cells from PBMCs. The CDR3 DNA reads TGCAGCGTTGTGTCCCGGGAGACCCAGTACTTC. It yields the protein CSVVSRETQYF.